This T cell receptor beta chain was sequenced for a study of shared clonotypes between healthy human individuals. CD45RO-negative, CCR7-positively selected cells formed the naive CD8 fraction, excluding terminally differentiated effector memory CD45RA+ cells. Per the original data handling: In the immunoSEQ data, sequences were junction-only and lacked quality scores, so filtering differed. Profiling relied on immunoSEQ multiplex PCR, and the TCRdb table lists in-frame clones only, not all of them. That table is the source of V, J and clone size, and D and trimming were worked out from the DNA. This sample has approximately 840,000 clones, with approximately 96% found just once. Germline V gene data show CDR1 as MDHEN and CDR2 as SYDVKM. V lost 3 bases, J lost 4 bases, and 18 bases lay in between. This CDR3 spans 16 amino acids.

The chain combines TRBV28 with TRBJ1-2; D ambiguous. This clonotype originated in a man aged 25 to 40 in good health. Sequencing input: naive CD8+ T cells sorted from blood. The chain's CDR3 is CASSFGQVTRSYGYTF. The CDR3 coding sequence is TGTGCCAGCAGTTTTGGCCAAGTGACACGCTCCTATGGCTACACCTTC.